A single TCR beta chain is shown here with its context. The antigen is undetermined. Using RNA transcripts, the TCR beta CDR3 regions were amplified. An initial RT-PCR round employing HTBI primers preceded a second-round multiplex PCR. TCRdb recomputed calls from the multiplex PCR reads with MiXCR, one row per CDR3 protein. This table has roughly 1.1 million distinct CDR3 sequences, about 35% appearing once. The germline V gene encodes CDR1 MNHNY and CDR2 SVGAGI (reference sequence). The CDR3 spans 15 residues. V lost 6 bases and J 1 base, leaving 12 bases between the germline ends. The entry originates in a study of Graves' ophthalmopathy and Graves' hyperthyroidism. The authors enrolled newly diagnosed hyperthyroidism patients aged 18 to 65 with under 2 months' duration. Patients with other autoimmune diseases, uncontrolled infections, pregnancy or lactation were excluded. General study findings and limits: Among thyroid clonotypes expanded above 0.001 frequency, most also appeared in blood. Classification of ophthalmopathy versus stable hyperthyroidism by a 13-signature model yielded around 88% sensitivity and roughly 81% specificity.

The clonotype comes from an adult man with Graves' hyperthyroidism. Sequenced material: peripheral blood or thyroid tissue (not recorded which). This chain connects TRBV6-6 to TRBJ2-2; D possibly corresponds to TRBD1 (6 bases). This CDR3 reads CASRPGHGNTGELFF. Here the CDR3 DNA reads TGTGCCAGCAGACCGGGACACGGGAACACCGGGGAGCTGTTTTTT.